The next 26 T cell receptor beta chains were all read from a single sample in a study of blood T cell repertoires in COVID-19. Libraries were prepared by immunoSEQ multiplex PCR; TCRdb keeps only in-frame clonotypes and omits some of them. This table has fewer than 120,000 clones, approximately 67% appearing once. The material sequenced was peripheral blood. The receptors originated from a woman aged 60-75 years with acute or convalescent COVID-19.

The CDR3 bases are TGTGCCACCAGCAGAGTCCGTGTAACAGGGGTCACAGATACGCAGTATTTT. Protein: CATSRVRVTGVTDTQYF. This chain connects TRBV15 to TRBJ2-3; 7 bases are shared with TRBD1. V lost 1 base and J lost 2; bases outside the gene matches: 9. This CDR3 comprises 17 residues. Germline V gene sequence: CDR1 LNHNV, CDR2 YYDKDF (reference sequence). The whole variable domain, filled in from reference TRBV15 and TRBJ2-3, reads DAMVIQNPRYQVTQFGKPVTLSCSQTLNHNVMYWYQQKSSQAPKLLFHYYDKDFNNEADTPDNFQSRRPNTSFCFLDIRSPGLGDTAMYLCATSRVRVTGVTDTQYFGPGTRLTVL.

This clone appeared a single time. V usage is TRBV11-2 and J usage is TRBJ2-1, with 10 nucleotides matching TRBD1. Losses at the gene ends were 5 bases for V and 4 bases for J; bases not matched to a gene: 5. Germline V CDR1 and CDR2: SGHAT, FQNNGV. The CDR3 contains 15 residues. The CDR3 sequence is CASSPTGGSYNEQFF. CDR3 nucleotide sequence: TGTGCCAGCAGCCCGACAGGGGGCTCGTACAATGAGCAGTTCTTC.

The J gene is TRBJ1-1, the V gene TRBV19; TRBD1 might be the D (6 bases). The germline CDR1 and CDR2 sequences are LNHDA and SQIVND (reference sequence). The V and J ends lost 6 bases and 6 bases respectively, with 14 bases between them. This CDR3 spans 13 amino acids. The CDR3 sequence is CASRSTGESEAFF. In nucleotides, the CDR3 is TGTGCCAGTAGATCGACAGGTGAATCTGAAGCTTTCTTT.

The chain has TRBV6-5 and TRBJ2-7; the D is unclear. CDR1 is MNHEY and CDR2 is SVGAGI in the germline V gene. The CDR3 loop spans 10 amino acids. Trimming shortened V by 8 bases and J by 7 bases, and 9 bases separated the two germline ends. CDR3 in DNA: TGTGCCAGCGGCCAGTGGGAGCAGTACTTC. Protein: CASGQWEQYF.

This chain joins TRBV6-5 and TRBJ1-6; 7 positions agree with TRBD1. Germline CDR1 MNHEY, CDR2 SVGAGI. This CDR3 is 14 amino acids long. The V and J ends lost 8 bases and 9 bases, in that order; junction bases with no gene match: 10. CDR3 sequence: CASRPGQIVSPLHF. In DNA form, the CDR3 reads TGTGCCAGCCGTCCGGGACAGATAGTTTCACCCCTCCACTTT.

The CDR3 sequence: CASQGQANTEAFF. In DNA form, the CDR3 reads TGTGCCAGCCAGGGACAGGCAAACACTGAAGCTTTCTTT. V usage is TRBV7-2 and J usage is TRBJ1-1, with TRBD1 matching over 8 bases. Trimming cost V 8 bases and J 2 bases; bases outside gene matches: 4. The CDR3 runs 13 residues. Per the germline V gene, CDR1 is SGHTA and CDR2 is FQGNSA.

The genes are TRBV12-3 or TRBV12-4 and TRBJ2-7; D gene uncertain. The V gene lost 5 bases and the J gene lost 4 bases, with 9 bases spanning the gap. The CDR3 runs 12 residues. The chain's CDR3 is CASSMLLYEQYF. The CDR3 DNA sequence: TGTGCCAGCAGTATGCTATTATACGAGCAGTACTTC.

The V gene is TRBV14, the J gene TRBJ1-4, with D perhaps TRBD1 (5 bases). Germline V lookup: CDR1 SGHDN, CDR2 FVKESK. Trimming stripped 1 base from V and 7 bases from J, with 16 bases between. The CDR3 runs 16 residues. This CDR3 is CASSQGGGPGVEKLFF. For the CDR3, the DNA is TGTGCCAGCAGCCAAGGGGGAGGACCGGGGGTTGAAAAACTGTTTTTT.

This clone was recorded a few times. V gene TRBV4-1 combines with J gene TRBJ1-4; D is undetermined. The germline V and J ends were trimmed by 1 base and 2 bases, with 14 bases remaining between them. CDR3 length: 17 residues. Germline V gene data show CDR1 as MGHRA and CDR2 as YSYEKL. CDR3 protein: CASSQVSLGMTNEKLFF. CDR3 sequence (DNA): TGCGCCAGCAGCCAAGTTTCGCTCGGGATGACTAATGAAAAACTGTTTTTT.

V usage is TRBV5-1 and J usage is TRBJ1-2; D is possibly TRBD1 (6 bases). The V gene's germline CDR1 is SGHRS and CDR2 YFSETQ. CDR3 size: 15 residues. The V and J ends lost 0 bases and 0 bases respectively, with 9 bases between them. The CDR3 nucleotides are TGCGCCAGCAGCTTGGGACAGGATTCTAACTATGGCTACACCTTC. Amino acids: CASSLGQDSNYGYTF.

The chain recombines TRBV5-1 with TRBJ1-4, with TRBD1 matching 8 bases. The ends lost 0 bases at V and 8 bases at J; junction bases unmatched: 6. The CDR3 totals 15 residues. Germline V gene lookup returns CDR1 SGHRS and CDR2 YFSETQ. CDR3 sequence reads: CASSLGDRQAEKLFF. The CDR3, as DNA: TGCGCCAGCAGCTTGGGGGACAGGCAAGCGGAAAAACTGTTTTTT.

This clone was counted a few times. The chain combines TRBV11-3 with TRBJ2-7, with 9 nucleotides matching TRBD1. In germline, CDR1 is SGHNT, CDR2 YENEEA. The CDR3 runs 15 residues. Unmatched junction bases numbered 3, after V lost 2 bases and J lost 1 base. The CDR3 DNA is TGTGCCAGCAGCTTATATGGACAGGGGTCCTACGAGCAGTACTTC. It is translated as CASSLYGQGSYEQYF.

This rearrangement joins TRBV7-8 to TRBJ1-5, with D possibly matching TRBD1 (6 bases). The CDR3 is 17 amino acids. Germline CDR1 and CDR2: SGHVS and FQNEAQ. V was cut by 0 bases and J by 3 bases, with 15 bases left in between. Written as DNA, the CDR3 is TGTGCCAGCAGCTTAGCGCCGACCGGGACACTCAATCAGCCCCAGCATTTT. This gives the protein CASSLAPTGTLNQPQHF.

The rearrangement joins TRBV5-4 to TRBJ2-5; perhaps TRBD1 as D (5 bases). The CDR3 runs to 14 residues. V lost 4 bases to trimming and J lost 4 bases, with 14 bases between them. The germline gives CDR1 SGHNT, CDR2 YYREEE (reference sequence). The DNA of the CDR3 is TGTGCCAGCAGCCCTGAGCTCAGGGCAGAGACCCAGTACTTC. The encoded protein is CASSPELRAETQYF.

This clone has more than one count but fewer than ten. The chain carries TRBV6-5 and TRBJ1-1, with TRBD1 as a possible D gene (6 bases). V was shortened by 6 bases and J by 4 bases, with 18 bases between the two germline ends. Germline values: CDR1 MNHEY, CDR2 SVGAGI. This CDR3 spans 15 amino acids. CDR3 bases: TGTGCCAGCAGCCAACCGAGGGGGTACGGCACTGAAGCTTTCTTT. Its protein is CASSQPRGYGTEAFF.

This clone has only one observation. The rearrangement joins TRBV5-4 to TRBJ2-4, with 9 bases matching TRBD2. The CDR3 runs to 17 residues. From germline, CDR1 is SGHNT and CDR2 YYREEE (reference sequence). V dropped 4 bases and J dropped 2; count of bases not matched to a gene: 10. In nucleotides, the CDR3 is TGTGCCAGCAGCCCCTTAGCGGGGGCGGGGTCCAAAAACATTCAGTACTTC. Translating gives CASSPLAGAGSKNIQYF.

The rearrangement joins TRBV19 to TRBJ2-7; TRBD2 might be the D (6 bases). Trimming took off 6 bases at V and 3 bases at J, with 18 bases between the two ends. Germline V gene sequence: CDR1 LNHDA, CDR2 SQIVND (reference sequence). The CDR3 has 15 residues. In nucleotides, the CDR3 is TGTGCCAGTAGCGCAACTTCCGGAGGGCTCTACGAGCAGTACTTC. Protein product: CASSATSGGLYEQYF. The variable domain in full, with the rest retrieved from reference TRBV19 and TRBJ2-7, is DGGITQSPKYLFRKEGQNVTLSCEQNLNHDAMYWYRQDPGQGLRLIYYSQIVNDFQKGDIAEGYSVSREKKESFPLTVTSAQKNPTAFYLCASSATSGGLYEQYFGPGTRLTVT.

The rearrangement joins TRBV19 to TRBJ1-5; D unclear. This CDR3 has 14 amino acids. Trimming took 5 bases from V and 6 from J, leaving 14 bases between them. CDR1 and CDR2 (germline): LNHDA, SQIVND (reference sequence). The DNA for the CDR3 is TGTGCCAGTAGTGTCTCAGGCTTCAGTCAGCCCCAGCATTTT. Translating gives CASSVSGFSQPQHF.

The chain uses TRBV3-1 (or the pseudogene TRBV3-2) and TRBJ1-1; D is possibly TRBD1 (5 bases). Germline V lookup: CDR1 LGHDT, CDR2 YNNKEL (reference sequence). The ends were cut back, 2 bases at V and 4 bases at J, with 11 bases in the middle. CDR3 length: 14 residues. For the CDR3, the DNA is TGTGCCAGCAGCCAATTGGGGGGGAGCACTGAAGCTTTCTTT. As protein: CASSQLGGSTEAFF.

This clone was picked up a small number of times. The genes are TRBV19 and TRBJ1-1; 7 bases map to TRBD1. The CDR3 extends over 13 amino acids. CDR1 is LNHDA, CDR2 SQIVND, per germline (reference sequence). The V segment lost 3 bases and the J segment 4 bases; nucleotides outside the gene matches: 2. CDR3 sequence (DNA): TGTGCCAGTAGTATCGGACAGGCCACTGAAGCTTTCTTT. Amino acid sequence: CASSIGQATEAFF.

The chain is built from TRBV10-3 and TRBJ2-1; D is uncertain. Trimming left V 3 bases short and J 5 bases short, with 5 bases between. The germline gives CDR1 ENHRY, CDR2 SYGVKD. This CDR3 spans 12 amino acids. CDR3 DNA sequence: TGTGCCATCAGTGAATATGACAATGAGCAGTTCTTC. The encoded protein is CAISEYDNEQFF.

The chain has TRBV7-9 and TRBJ2-2, with D perhaps TRBD2 (5 bases). The germline V and J ends were trimmed by 1 base and 1 base, with 10 bases remaining between them. From germline, CDR1 is SEHNR and CDR2 FQNEAQ (reference sequence). The CDR3 has 16 amino acids. The CDR3 reads CASSLGAAGNTGELFF. The CDR3 DNA reads as TGTGCCAGCAGCTTAGGGGCGGCGGGGAACACCGGGGAGCTGTTTTTT.

This clone occurred many times. The chain has TRBV5-1 and TRBJ1-3; the match to TRBD1 covers 9 bases. Germline CDR1 is SGHRS and CDR2 is YFSETQ. The length of the CDR3 is 16 residues. Trimming cost V 3 bases and J 0 bases; bases outside gene matches: 4. CDR3 sequence: CASSWGTGSSGNTIYF. CDR3 DNA: TGCGCCAGCAGCTGGGGGACAGGGAGCTCTGGAAACACCATATATTTT.

The V call is TRBV28, the J call TRBJ2-2; D is possibly TRBD2 (5 bases). The V gene's germline CDR1 is MDHEN and CDR2 SYDVKM. V was cut by 7 bases and J by 5 bases, with 11 bases left in between. The CDR3 extends over 13 amino acids. The CDR3 sequence is CASTASWTGELFF. In DNA form, the CDR3 reads TGTGCCAGCACGGCTAGCTGGACCGGGGAGCTGTTTTTT.

This clone occurred a few times. The chain links TRBV30 to TRBJ1-3; 7 nucleotides line up with TRBD1. CDR1 and CDR2 from the germline V gene are GTSNPN and SVGIG (reference sequence). The V segment lost 4 bases and the J segment 4 bases; nucleotides outside the gene matches: 10. This CDR3 region has 15 residues. CDR3 nucleotides: TGTGCCTGGACTAGACAGGGAACAAGGGGAAACACCATATATTTT. Translation: CAWTRQGTRGNTIYF.

The rearrangement uses TRBV30 and TRBJ1-6; possible D gene TRBD1, 5 bases. V was clipped by 1 base and J by 10 bases, with 23 bases between them. The CDR3 covers 17 residues. From germline, CDR1 is GTSNPN and CDR2 SVGIG (reference sequence). The DNA of the CDR3 is TGTGCCTGGAGTGCGGTTAGGGTCCTCGGGGGAATCTCACCCCTCCACTTT. Protein product: CAWSAVRVLGGISPLHF.